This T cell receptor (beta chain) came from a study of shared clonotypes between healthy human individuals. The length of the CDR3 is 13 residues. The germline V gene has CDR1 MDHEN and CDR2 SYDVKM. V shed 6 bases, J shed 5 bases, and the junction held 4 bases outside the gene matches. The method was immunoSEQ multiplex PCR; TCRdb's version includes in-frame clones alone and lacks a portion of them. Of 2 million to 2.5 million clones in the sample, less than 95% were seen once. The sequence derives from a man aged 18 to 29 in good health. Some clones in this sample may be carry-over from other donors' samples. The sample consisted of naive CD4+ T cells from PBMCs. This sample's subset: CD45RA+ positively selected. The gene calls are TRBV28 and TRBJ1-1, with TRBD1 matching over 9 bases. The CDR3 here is CASSGTGKTEAFF. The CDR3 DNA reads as TGTGCCAGCAGCGGGACAGGGAAGACTGAAGCTTTCTTT.